The TCR beta chain described here comes from a study of cytomegalovirus exposure and HLA in healthy donors. The wider study: The platform used for the 110 or so validation repertoires matched that of the approximately 710 first-cohort repertoires, a later analysis reported.

Study findings and constraints: Cytomegalovirus association was assigned to approximately 160 TCR beta chains.

With regard to this clone: What it recognizes is unknown.

Germline V gene data show CDR1 as SGDLS and CDR2 as YYNGEE. Trimming took 3 bases from V and 10 from J, leaving 11 bases between them. The CDR3 sequence is 13 residues long. Profiling relied on immunoSEQ multiplex PCR, and the TCRdb table lists in-frame clones only, not all of them. Of about 120,000 clones listed, under 90% were seen once; the top ten hold 2% to 2.5%. The sample comprised PBMCs. This clonotype originated in a woman aged 30 to 39 in good health and CMV-seronegative. The chain employs TRBV9 and TRBJ1-6, with TRBD1 as a possible D gene (6 bases). CDR3 DNA: TGTGCCAGCAGCGATACAGGGTACTCACCCCTCCACTTT. Translation gives CASSDTGYSPLHF.